This T cell receptor (beta chain) is drawn from a study of T cells in Graves' hyperthyroidism and ophthalmopathy. Study information: At the time of initial diagnosis and before any treatment, peripheral blood was collected. Study-level results: Most clonotypes expanded in the thyroid (above 0.001) were also present in blood.

Diagnostic decisions used clinical symptoms, serum thyroxine and TRAb, thyroid ultrasound and orbital computed tomography. PBMCs were collected from an approximately 9.2 ml volume of fresh peripheral blood. For this clonotype: Its matching antigen is unknown.

Germline V gene data show CDR1 as ENHRY and CDR2 as SYGVKD. The CDR3 runs 12 residues. V was clipped by 10 bases and J by 11 bases; unmatched bases: 8. TCR beta CDR3 regions were amplified from RNA. With the HTBI primer set, the TCR CDR3 went through a first round of RT-PCR. TCRdb processed the multiplex PCR reads anew with MiXCR; each CDR3 protein has one entry. This table holds around 800,000 distinct CDR3 sequences, 38% found once. The sequenced material came from blood. The TCR sequence derives from a man between 18 and 29 years old with Graves' hyperthyroidism. The rearrangement joins TRBV10-3 to TRBJ2-5; the match to TRBD2 covers 12 bases. CDR3 protein: CASSSGGAYQYF. In DNA, the CDR3 is TGTGCCAGCTCTAGCGGGGGGGCGTATCAGTACTTC.